This entry describes one T cell receptor (beta chain). The CDR3 contains 15 residues. The germline V gene encodes CDR1 LNHDA and CDR2 SQIVND (reference sequence). V lost 2 bases and J lost 0, with 10 bases in between. Both 60 Vbeta primers and 13 Jbeta primers went into the PCR. The repertoire was sequenced with immunoSEQ multiplex PCR; TCRdb's copy has only in-frame clones and lacks some. The sample includes around 190,000 clones, roughly three quarters of them seen just once. The sample is drawn from a study of cytomegalovirus exposure and HLA in healthy donors. Study information: Approximately 85 million unique TCRs from HLA-typed donors were held in an early release of data. Across a few hundred genotyped donors, around 80% landed in the Caucasian-associated ancestry cluster.

While unrecorded immune exposures were likely, the donors were nominally healthy when sampled. This clonotype was obtained from a woman in her late teens or twenties in good health and CMV-seronegative. The sequenced material came from PBMCs. This chain links TRBV19 with TRBJ1-1; TRBD1 might be the D (6 bases). CDR3 nucleotides: TGTGCCAGTAGTATAAGGGGGAGGGTGAACACTGAAGCTTTCTTT. Translation gives CASSIRGRVNTEAFF.